The clone carrying this T cell receptor beta chain was found a few times. Antigen: not known. The CDR3 is 15 amino acids. V gave up 4 bases and J gave up 5 bases; unmatched junction bases: 10. From germline, CDR1 is SGDLS and CDR2 YYNGEE. The sample originates from a study of cytomegalovirus exposure and HLA in healthy donors. Broader study findings: Rarity characterized most TCR sequences, yet some public TCRs appeared in many donors.

Repertoires were generated with immunoSEQ multiplex PCR, while TCRdb's copy carries only in-frame clones and drops some. The sample shows about 150,000 clones, approximately 90% of them seen only once. This TCR came from a man aged 18 to 30 in good health and CMV-seronegative. The rearrangement uses TRBV9 and TRBJ2-5, with 8 nucleotides matching TRBD2. The specimen sequenced was PBMCs. The CDR3 protein is CASSRPRGGGETQYF. In DNA, the CDR3 is TGTGCCAGCAGCCGCCCACGGGGGGGCGGGGAGACCCAGTACTTC.